The 8 T cell receptor beta chains listed next were all sequenced from one sample in a study of blood T cells in healthy people across ages. Using a J-beta primer mix together with a sample-barcoded 5' primer, a second PCR was run for roughly 7 to 12 cycles. TCRdb passed the 5' RACE reads through MiXCR, listing each CDR3 protein once. This sample has fewer than 900,000 distinct CDR3 sequences, with approximately 43% found just once. The sequencing sample was made of blood. These TCRs come from a woman aged 55-69 years in good health.

This clonotype was found many times. The chain uses TRBV12-3 or TRBV12-4 and TRBJ2-1; 13 bases agree with TRBD2. There are 15 residues in the CDR3. Trimming at V came to 6 bases and at J to 8 bases, leaving 7 bases not matched to a gene. Written as DNA, the CDR3 is TGTGCCAGCAGCCGAGGACTAGCGGGAGCCCATGAGCAGTTCTTC. Protein sequence: CASSRGLAGAHEQFF.

The rearrangement uses TRBV4-2 and TRBJ2-1; D may be TRBD1 (6 bases). The length of the CDR3 is 15 residues. Germline loops: CDR1 LGHNA, CDR2 YNFKEQ. V lost 2 bases to trimming and J lost 5 bases, with 13 bases between them. CDR3 nucleotide sequence: TGTGCCAGCAGCCAAAACCGGGACAAAAACAATGAGCAGTTCTTC. It translates to CASSQNRDKNNEQFF.

This clonotype was picked up many times. The chain links TRBV3-1 to TRBJ2-5; 9 bases match TRBD2. The CDR3 runs 14 residues. The germline V gene has CDR1 LGHDT and CDR2 YNNKEL (reference sequence). V was clipped by 6 bases and J by 5 bases; unmatched bases: 7. The chain's CDR3 is CASRTSGWVETQYF. Written as DNA, the CDR3 is TGTGCCAGCAGGACTAGCGGCTGGGTTGAGACCCAGTACTTC.

On this clonotype itself: This may be a read error, as it is one base from a much larger clone. J is TRBJ2-5 and V is TRBV5-1; 7 nucleotides line up with TRBD1. The CDR3 spans 17 residues. With 4 bases clipped from V and 11 bases from J, the junction kept 23 bases outside the gene matches. The germline gives CDR1 SGHRS, CDR2 YFSETQ. The chain's CDR3 is CASSPRQGAVGGNEQYF. The CDR3 DNA follows: TGCGCCAGCAGCCCCAGACAGGGTGCAGTGGGCGGCAATGAGCAGTACTTC.

This clonotype was recorded many times. This chain links TRBV7-2 with TRBJ2-5, with 12 nucleotides matching TRBD2. V dropped 3 bases and J dropped 6; count of bases not matched to a gene: 2. This CDR3 spans 14 amino acids. Germline CDR1 and CDR2: SGHTA and FQGNSA. The CDR3 sequence is CASSLTSGRQTQYF. The CDR3 bases are TGTGCCAGCAGCTTGACTAGCGGGAGACAGACCCAGTACTTC.

The rearrangement joins TRBV6-1 to TRBJ2-2; the D gene is possibly TRBD2 (5 bases). The V end lost 3 bases, the J end lost 8 bases, and 7 bases lay between the germline ends. CDR1 is MNHNS, CDR2 SASEGT, per germline. The CDR3 is 12 amino acids. The CDR3 region is CASSDGNGELFF. In nucleotides, the CDR3 is TGTGCCAGCAGTGACGGGAATGGGGAGCTGTTTTTT.

In this sample, this clonotype turned up a few times. The rearrangement joins TRBV28 to TRBJ2-1; 7 bases match TRBD1. Germline CDR1 reads MDHEN; CDR2 reads SYDVKM. Germline trimming cut 4 bases from V and 7 bases from J; bases unmatched to any gene: 4. This CDR3 region has 13 residues. The CDR3 region has the DNA TGTGCCAGCAGTTCCTACAGGGGAAATGAGCAGTTCTTC. Translating gives CASSSYRGNEQFF.

This chain joins TRBV28 and TRBJ2-3; 7 bases align to TRBD2. Germline loops: CDR1 MDHEN, CDR2 SYDVKM. V was pared by 3 bases and J by 2 bases, with 11 bases of the junction left unmatched. This CDR3 is built from 17 residues. The CDR3 sequence: CASSLIREAGITDTQYF. The DNA of the CDR3 is TGTGCCAGCAGTTTGATCCGGGAAGCGGGAATCACAGATACGCAGTATTTT.